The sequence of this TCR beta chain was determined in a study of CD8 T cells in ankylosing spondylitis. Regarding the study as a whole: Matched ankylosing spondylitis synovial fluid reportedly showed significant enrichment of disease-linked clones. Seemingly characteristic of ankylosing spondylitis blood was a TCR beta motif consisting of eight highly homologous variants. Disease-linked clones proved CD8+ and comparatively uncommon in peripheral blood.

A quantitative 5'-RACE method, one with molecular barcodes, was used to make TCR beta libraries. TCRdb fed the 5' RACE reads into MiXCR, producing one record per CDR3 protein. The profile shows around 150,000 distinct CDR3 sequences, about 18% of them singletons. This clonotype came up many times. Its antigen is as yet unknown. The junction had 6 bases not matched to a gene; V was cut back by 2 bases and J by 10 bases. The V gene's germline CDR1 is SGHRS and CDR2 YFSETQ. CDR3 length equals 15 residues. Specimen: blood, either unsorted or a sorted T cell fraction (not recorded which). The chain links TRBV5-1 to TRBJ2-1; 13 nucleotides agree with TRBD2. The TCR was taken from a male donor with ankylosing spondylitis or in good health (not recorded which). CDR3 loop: CASSLTGTSGNEQFF. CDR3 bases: TGCGCCAGCAGCTTAACCGGGACTAGCGGGAACGAGCAGTTCTTC.